This T cell receptor (beta chain) was found in a study of blood T cell repertoires in COVID-19. Study as a whole: Two negative PCRs, clearance, or symptom resolution characterized the recovered Cohort 3 donors.

V was clipped by 2 bases and J by 4 bases, with 11 bases between them. From germline, CDR1 is MNHEY and CDR2 SVGAGI. The CDR3 spans 14 residues. Some clones are missing from TCRdb's copy, which holds only in-frame ones; the method was immunoSEQ multiplex PCR. The sample includes over 150,000 clones, around 79% seen only once; the top ten take roughly 20%. The study recruited people aged about 18 to 95 years across roughly 23 US areas. The material sequenced was PBMCs or T cells enriched from blood (not recorded which). This clonotype originated in a woman aged 70 to 79 in a cohort exposed to, infected with or recovered from COVID-19 (not recorded which). The J gene is TRBJ1-2, the V gene TRBV6-5; maybe TRBD1 (6 bases). This chain's CDR3 is CASSYLQGVYGYTF. CDR3 DNA: TGTGCCAGCAGTTACCTACAGGGAGTCTATGGCTACACCTTC.